What follows are 18 T cell receptor beta chains derived from one specimen sequenced in a study of blood T cell repertoires in COVID-19. The table came from immunoSEQ multiplex PCR; TCRdb's copy has only in-frame clones and leaves some out. The data show roughly 16,000 clones, around 80% seen once. The sequencing input was peripheral blood. Receptor source: a man between 60 and 75 years old with acute or convalescent COVID-19.

The genes are TRBV5-6 and TRBJ1-1; D not certain. V lost 4 bases to trimming and J lost 0 bases, with 10 bases between them. Looked up from germline, CDR1 is SGHDT and CDR2 is YYEEEE. The CDR3 length is 14 residues. The CDR3 spells CASSLRTLNTEAFF. In DNA, the CDR3 is TGTGCCAGCAGCCTAAGAACCCTGAACACTGAAGCTTTCTTT. Using reference TRBV5-6 and TRBJ1-1 for the parts outside the CDR3, the full variable domain is DAGVTQSPTHLIKTRGQQVTLRCSPKSGHDTVSWYQQALGQGPQFIFQYYEEEERQRGNFPDRFSGHQFPNYSSELNVNALLLGDSALYLCASSLRTLNTEAFFGQGTRLTVV.

The chain has TRBV9 and TRBJ2-7; 7 nucleotides line up with TRBD2. After removal of 0 bases from V and 0 bases from J, the junction contained 3 bases not matched to a gene. There are 15 residues in the CDR3. In germline, CDR1 is SGDLS, CDR2 YYNGEE. The CDR3 protein is CASSVGAGDSYEQYF. CDR3 in DNA: TGTGCCAGCAGCGTAGGGGCGGGGGACTCCTACGAGCAGTACTTC.

CDR3 sequence reads: CASSLDSGGPYEQYF. In nucleotides, the CDR3 is TGTGCCAGCAGCTTAGATAGCGGGGGGCCCTACGAGCAGTACTTC. V gene TRBV11-2 combines with J gene TRBJ2-7, with 10 bases aligning to TRBD2. Germline V CDR1 and CDR2: SGHAT, FQNNGV. J gave up 2 bases and V 0 bases, and 1 base lay outside the gene matches. The CDR3 runs to 15 residues.

This chain connects TRBV7-9 to TRBJ2-5, with 11 bases that match TRBD2. This CDR3 is built from 15 residues. V gave up 4 bases and J gave up 4 bases; unmatched junction bases: 5. Looked up from germline, CDR1 is SEHNR and CDR2 is FQNEAQ (reference sequence). CDR3 sequence reads: CASSSIAGGPETQYF. The CDR3 nucleotides are TGTGCCAGCAGCTCAATAGCGGGGGGGCCAGAGACCCAGTACTTC.

This chain joins TRBV18 and TRBJ2-7, with a tentative D call TRBD1 (6 bases). This CDR3 has 12 residues. Germline CDR1 is KGHSH and CDR2 is LQKENI. Trimming removed 3 bases at V and 5 bases at J, with 8 bases between. In DNA form, the CDR3 reads TGTGCCAGCTCACCCAGGGGAGACGAGCAGTACTTC. Amino acid sequence: CASSPRGDEQYF.

The CDR3 loop reads CATSDGPQGRGDGYTF. The CDR3 DNA sequence: TGTGCCACCAGTGACGGACCGCAGGGAAGGGGTGATGGCTACACCTTC. The chain links TRBV24-1 to TRBJ1-2; possible D gene TRBD1, 5 bases. This CDR3 spans 16 amino acids. V was clipped by 4 bases and J by 6 bases, with 20 bases between them. The germline CDR1 and CDR2 sequences are KGHDR and SFDVKD.

CDR3 DNA sequence: TGTGCCAGCAGCACCGGACAGCCGGCCTACAATGAGCAGTTCTTC. Translating it yields CASSTGQPAYNEQFF. V and J are TRBV5-5 and TRBJ2-1, with a tentative D call TRBD1 (6 bases). The V gene lost 4 bases and the J gene lost 2 bases, with 13 bases spanning the gap. There are 15 residues in the CDR3. Germline values: CDR1 SGHKS, CDR2 YYEKEE (reference sequence). The full variable domain, rest sourced from reference TRBV5-5 and TRBJ2-1, is DAGVTQSPTHLIKTRGQQVTLRCSPISGHKSVSWYQQVLGQGPQFIFQYYEKEERGRGNFPDRFSARQFPNYSSELNVNALLLGDSALYLCASSTGQPAYNEQFFGPGTRLTVL.

The rearrangement uses TRBV4-1 and TRBJ2-5, with TRBD1 matching 8 bases. The CDR3 is 14 residues long. The V gene's germline CDR1 is MGHRA and CDR2 YSYEKL. Unmatched junction bases numbered 3, after V lost 4 bases and J lost 2 bases. CDR3 region: CASSPRQGQETQYF. As DNA, the CDR3 is TGCGCCAGCAGCCCTCGACAGGGGCAAGAGACCCAGTACTTC.

V and J are TRBV7-2 and TRBJ1-5, with D perhaps matching TRBD1 (6 bases). Germline V gives CDR1 SGHTA, CDR2 FQGNSA. Deletions cut 6 bases from V and 4 bases from J, with 10 bases between. This CDR3 region has 13 residues. CDR3 sequence: CASSSTGNQPQHF. The DNA for the CDR3 is TGTGCCAGCAGTTCTACAGGGAATCAGCCCCAGCATTTT.

V usage is TRBV9 and J usage is TRBJ1-6; 9 nucleotides line up with TRBD1. Germline CDR1 SGDLS, CDR2 YYNGEE. V shed 4 bases and J 7 bases; nucleotides not matched to a gene: 21. The CDR3 is 20 amino acids. CDR3 residues: CASSSLNPGQGSSLNSPLHF. The CDR3 region has the DNA TGTGCCAGCAGCTCACTAAACCCGGGACAGGGTTCCTCCCTAAATTCACCCCTCCACTTT.

CDR3 DNA sequence: TGTGCCAGCAGCTTAAATCCCACGGGGTCCACACGAAGCACACCCCTCCACTTT. It yields the protein CASSLNPTGSTRSTPLHF. The chain is built from TRBV7-9 and TRBJ1-6; no definite D call. Germline CDR1 SEHNR, CDR2 FQNEAQ (reference sequence). V was trimmed by 2 bases and J by 11 bases, leaving 25 bases between them. The CDR3 runs 18 residues. Looking up the rest from reference TRBV7-9 and TRBJ1-6 gives the full variable domain: DTGVSQNPRHKITKRGQNVTFRCDPISEHNRLYWYRQTLGQGPEFLTYFQNEAQLEKSRLLSDRFSAERPKGSFSTLEIQRTEQGDSAMYLCASSLNPTGSTRSTPLHFGNGTRLTVT.

A word on this clone: This same CDR3 is encoded by further DNA sequences in the sample. This chain uses TRBV5-1 with TRBJ1-4; TRBD1 aligns across 8 bases. The CDR3 runs to 14 residues. CDR1 and CDR2 from the germline V gene are SGHRS and YFSETQ. V lost 0 bases, J lost 8 bases, and 3 bases stayed unmatched. The CDR3 nucleotides read TGCGCCAGCAGCTTGGGACAGGGGAGGGAAAAACTGTTTTTT. Residues: CASSLGQGREKLFF. The variable domain in full, completed from reference TRBV5-1 and TRBJ1-4, reads KAGVTQTPRYLIKTRGQQVTLSCSPISGHRSVSWYQQTPGQGLQFLFEYFSETQRNKGNFPGRFSGRQFSNSRSEMNVSTLELGDSALYLCASSLGQGREKLFFGSGTQLSVL.

The J gene is TRBJ1-1, the V gene TRBV7-9, with a possible D match to TRBD1 (5 bases). The length of the CDR3 is 15 residues. V lost 4 bases and J lost 1, with 13 bases in between. Germline V CDR1 and CDR2: SEHNR, FQNEAQ (reference sequence). CDR3 region: CASSSGGVKNTEAFF. CDR3 nucleotide sequence: TGTGCCAGCAGCTCCGGGGGGGTCAAGAACACTGAAGCTTTCTTT.

CDR3 coding DNA: TGCAGTGCTAGTGTTGGGTTTTTGGGGGGGGGCCTCAATGAGCAGTTCTTC. Translation: CSASVGFLGGGLNEQFF. The J gene is TRBJ2-1, the V gene TRBV20-1; a weak D match, TRBD2 (7 bases). Per germline, CDR1 DFQATT and CDR2 SNEGSKA (reference sequence). This CDR3 comprises 17 residues. With 3 bases removed from V and 6 bases from J, the gap between germline ends came to 24 bases.

The V call is TRBV2, the J call TRBJ1-1, with 8 bases fitting TRBD1. The CDR3 contains 14 residues. With V trimmed by 6 bases and J by 11 bases, 14 bases remained unmatched. Germline V gene lookup returns CDR1 SNHLY and CDR2 FYNNEI. CDR3 region: CASSGTGAIRWAFF. CDR3 DNA: TGTGCCAGCAGCGGGACAGGTGCGATCAGGTGGGCTTTCTTT.

CDR3 sequence (DNA): TGCAGCGTTGAAGCCCTTACACAAGAGGGGGCGATCGGTCACACTGAAGCTTTCTTT. It is translated as CSVEALTQEGAIGHTEAFF. The chain links TRBV29-1 to TRBJ1-1; 7 nucleotides line up with TRBD1. The CDR3 sequence is 19 residues long. The germline gives CDR1 SQVTM, CDR2 ANQGSEA. The junction had 20 bases not matched to a gene; V was cut back by 1 base and J by 3 bases.

The gene calls are TRBV7-9 and TRBJ1-2, with D hard to call. Between the trimmed V and J ends, which lost 1 base and 4 bases, there was a span of 7 bases. CDR3 length: 13 residues. CDR1 and CDR2 from the germline V gene are SEHNR and FQNEAQ (reference sequence). CDR3 sequence: CASSLGGAYGYTF. CDR3 bases: TGTGCCAGCAGCTTAGGAGGTGCCTATGGCTACACCTTC.

The chain has TRBV21-1 and TRBJ2-7; TRBD1 is the table's D call, not checked against the DNA. TRBV21-1 is labeled a pseudogene. This CDR3 spans 19 amino acids. In nucleotides, the CDR3 is TGTGCCAGCAGCAAAGTGGGGGTTAACGTCGGGACAGAAACAAACGAGCAGTACTTC. Translation gives CASSKVGVNVGTETNEQYF.